The T cell receptor (beta chain) described here comes from a study of a mutant IDH1 vaccine in newly diagnosed glioma. Study information: Vaccination began 4-6 weeks post radiotherapy alone, or with temozolomide cycles. Most patients had radiochemotherapy with temozolomide before enrollment; others had one alone. Study-level results: Alterations occurring in top peripheral T cell clonotypes seemed unrelated to pseudoprogression.

A remark on this clone: The antigen remains undetermined.

The time point was: week 11, during vaccination. A 20-mer mutant IDH1 peptide at 300 ug was injected subcutaneously with topical imiquimod. The CDR3 extends over 14 amino acids. V was clipped by 3 bases and J by 4 bases; unmatched bases: 5. In germline, CDR1 is SGHRS, CDR2 YFSETQ. The assay was immunoSEQ multiplex PCR, and TCRdb's table has in-frame clones only and misses some. The sample has roughly 110,000 clones; about 90% are singletons. Sequences were derived from PBMCs, sampled from a glioma patient whose treatment included an IDH1 peptide vaccine. The chain uses TRBV5-1 and TRBJ2-3; TRBD2 matches 7 bases. This receptor was obtained from a woman in her forties or fifties with glioma. The CDR3 nucleotides are TGCGCCAGCAGCTCCCGGGGGGTGGCAGATACGCAGTATTTT. Protein: CASSSRGVADTQYF.